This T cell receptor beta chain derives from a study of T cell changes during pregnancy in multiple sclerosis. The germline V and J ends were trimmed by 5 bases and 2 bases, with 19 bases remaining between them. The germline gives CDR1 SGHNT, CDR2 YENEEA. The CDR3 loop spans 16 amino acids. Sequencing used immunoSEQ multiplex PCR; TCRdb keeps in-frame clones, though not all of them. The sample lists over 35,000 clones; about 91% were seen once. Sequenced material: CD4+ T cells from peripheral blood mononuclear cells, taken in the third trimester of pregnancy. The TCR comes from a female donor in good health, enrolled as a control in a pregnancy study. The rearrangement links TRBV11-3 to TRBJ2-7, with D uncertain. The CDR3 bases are TGTGCCAGCAGCCCCTCCTGCGGTTACTCCCCCTACGAGCAGTACTTC. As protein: CASSPSCGYSPYEQYF.